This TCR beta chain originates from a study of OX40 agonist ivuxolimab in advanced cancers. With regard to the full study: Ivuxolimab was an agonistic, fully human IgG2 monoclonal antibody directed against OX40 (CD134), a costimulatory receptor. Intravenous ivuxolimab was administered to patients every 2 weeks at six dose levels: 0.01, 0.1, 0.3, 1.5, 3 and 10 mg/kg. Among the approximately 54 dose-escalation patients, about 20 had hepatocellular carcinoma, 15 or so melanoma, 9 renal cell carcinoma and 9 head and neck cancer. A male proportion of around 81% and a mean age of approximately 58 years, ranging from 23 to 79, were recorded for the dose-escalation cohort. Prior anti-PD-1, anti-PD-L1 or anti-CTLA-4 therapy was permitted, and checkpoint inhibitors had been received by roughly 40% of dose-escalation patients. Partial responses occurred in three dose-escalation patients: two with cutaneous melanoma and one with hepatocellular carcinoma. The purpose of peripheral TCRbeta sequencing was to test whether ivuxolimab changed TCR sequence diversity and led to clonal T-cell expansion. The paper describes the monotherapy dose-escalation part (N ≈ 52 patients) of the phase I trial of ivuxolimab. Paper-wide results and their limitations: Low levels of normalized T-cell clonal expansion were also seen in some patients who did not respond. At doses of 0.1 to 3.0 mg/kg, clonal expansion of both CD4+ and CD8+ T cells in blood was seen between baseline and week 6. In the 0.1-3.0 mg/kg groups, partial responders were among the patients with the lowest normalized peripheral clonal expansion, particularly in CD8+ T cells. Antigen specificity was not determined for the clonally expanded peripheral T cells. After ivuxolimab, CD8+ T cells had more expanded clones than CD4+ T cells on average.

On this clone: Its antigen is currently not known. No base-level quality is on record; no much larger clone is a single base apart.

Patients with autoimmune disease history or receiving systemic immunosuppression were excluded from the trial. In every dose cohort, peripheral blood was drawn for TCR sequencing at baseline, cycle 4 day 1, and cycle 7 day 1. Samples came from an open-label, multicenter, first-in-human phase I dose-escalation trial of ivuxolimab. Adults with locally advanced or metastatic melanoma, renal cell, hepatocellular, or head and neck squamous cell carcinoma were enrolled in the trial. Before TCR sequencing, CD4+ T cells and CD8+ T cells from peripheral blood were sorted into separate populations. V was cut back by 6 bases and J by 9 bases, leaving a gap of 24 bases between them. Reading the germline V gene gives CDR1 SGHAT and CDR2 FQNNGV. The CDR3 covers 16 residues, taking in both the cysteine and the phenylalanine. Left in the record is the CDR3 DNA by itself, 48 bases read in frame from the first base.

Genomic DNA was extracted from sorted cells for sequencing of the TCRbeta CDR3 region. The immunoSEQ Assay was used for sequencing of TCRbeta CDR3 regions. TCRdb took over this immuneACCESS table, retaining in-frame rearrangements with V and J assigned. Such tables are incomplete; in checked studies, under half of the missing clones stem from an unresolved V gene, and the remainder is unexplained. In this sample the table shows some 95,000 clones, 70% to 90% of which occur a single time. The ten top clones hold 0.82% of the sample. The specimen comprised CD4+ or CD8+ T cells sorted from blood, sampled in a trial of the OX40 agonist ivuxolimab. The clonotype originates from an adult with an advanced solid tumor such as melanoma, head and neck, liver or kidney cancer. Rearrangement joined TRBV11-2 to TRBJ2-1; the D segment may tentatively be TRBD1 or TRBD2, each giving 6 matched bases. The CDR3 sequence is CASSLGGGGTGVEQFF. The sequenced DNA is TGTGCCAGCAGTCTCGGAGGGGGTGGGACTGGTGTTGAGCAGTTCTTC.